These 28 T cell receptor beta chains were sequenced from one sample in a study of blood T cell repertoires in COVID-19. Data came from immunoSEQ multiplex PCR; TCRdb stores just in-frame clones and leaves some out. The sample holds 200,000 to 250,000 clones, approximately 83% seen once. The sequenced sample was peripheral blood. These receptor sequences come from a woman under 40 who had recovered from COVID-19.

The rearrangement joins TRBV2 to TRBJ1-5; D is possibly TRBD1 (5 bases). Germline CDR1 reads SNHLY; CDR2 reads FYNNEI. The CDR3 is 14 residues long. V dropped 8 bases and J dropped 0 bases, with 11 bases sitting between them. The CDR3 bases are TGTGCCAGCCTAGACAGACTTAGCAATCAGCCCCAGCATTTT. This translates into CASLDRLSNQPQHF.

The genes are TRBV6-2 or TRBV6-3 and TRBJ2-7; the match to TRBD2 covers 9 bases. CDR3 size: 15 residues. CDR1 and CDR2 from the germline V gene are MNHEY and SVGEGT. V shed 2 bases and J 3 bases; nucleotides not matched to a gene: 5. As DNA, the CDR3 is TGTGCCAGCAGTTACATGGCGGGAGGGCTCTACGAGCAGTACTTC. Translated: CASSYMAGGLYEQYF.

CDR3 in amino acids: CASSFRTGENIQYF. As DNA, the CDR3 is TGTGCCAGCAGCTTTCGGACAGGAGAAAACATTCAGTACTTC. The chain uses TRBV13 and TRBJ2-4; TRBD1 agrees at 7 bases. The CDR3 is 14 amino acids. Trimming removed 3 bases from V and 5 bases from J; junction bases left unmatched: 4. Germline CDR1 is PRHDT and CDR2 is FYEKMQ (reference sequence).

The chain employs TRBV7-6 and TRBJ1-2, with 7 nucleotides matching TRBD1. The CDR3 length is 16 residues. V lost 5 bases to trimming and J lost 2 bases; unmatched junction nucleotides: 11. Germline V lookup: CDR1 SGHVS, CDR2 FNYEAQ. The CDR3, as DNA: TGTGCCAGCAGCCAACACCCAGGGGGAAAAAACTATGGCTACACCTTC. Amino acids: CASSQHPGGKNYGYTF.

The V gene is TRBV7-3, the J gene TRBJ1-1; the D gene is possibly TRBD1 (5 bases). This CDR3 region has 14 residues. Germline V gene sequence: CDR1 SGHTA, CDR2 FQGTGA. Trimming removed 5 bases from V and 4 bases from J, with 14 bases in between. The CDR3 nucleotides read TGTGCCAGCAGCCCATCCGGACAACCCACTGAAGCTTTCTTT. Its protein is CASSPSGQPTEAFF.

V usage is TRBV5-4 and J usage is TRBJ2-3; 12 nucleotides agree with TRBD2. With 4 bases clipped from V and 6 bases from J, the junction kept 3 bases outside the gene matches. There are 14 residues in the CDR3. Germline lookup yields CDR1 SGHNT and CDR2 YYREEE (reference sequence). The CDR3 DNA reads TGTGCCAGCAGCCCTAGCGGGAGGGTTGATACGCAGTATTTT. This encodes CASSPSGRVDTQYF.

This chain joins TRBV5-1 and TRBJ2-1; D unresolved. The CDR3 length is 12 residues. Germline CDR1 SGHRS, CDR2 YFSETQ. Trimming took 0 bases from V and 10 from J, leaving 8 bases between them. This chain's CDR3 is CASSLAPAEQFF. The CDR3 nucleotides read TGCGCCAGCAGCTTGGCACCTGCGGAGCAGTTCTTC.

V gene TRBV19 combines with J gene TRBJ1-6; 7 bases align to TRBD1. CDR1 and CDR2 from the germline V gene are LNHDA and SQIVND (reference sequence). This CDR3 has 18 amino acids. The trim removed 5 bases at V and 5 bases at J, leaving 15 bases unmatched. The CDR3 spells CASSPRDVGQFNNSPLHF. The CDR3 nucleotides read TGTGCCAGTAGTCCCCGGGACGTGGGACAGTTCAATAATTCACCCCTCCACTTT.

The gene calls are TRBV5-4 and TRBJ2-7, with 7 bases that match TRBD1. The trim removed 8 bases at V and 0 bases at J, leaving 2 bases unmatched. This CDR3 has 12 amino acids. Per the germline V gene, CDR1 is SGHNT and CDR2 is YYREEE (reference sequence). DNA for the CDR3: TGTGCCAGTTGGGACAGCTCCTACGAGCAGTACTTC. It specifies CASWDSSYEQYF.

The genes are TRBV27 and TRBJ2-7; the match to TRBD1 covers 7 bases. Trimming removed 6 bases from V and 2 bases from J; junction bases left unmatched: 7. Germline CDR1 is MNHEY and CDR2 is SMNVEV (reference sequence). The CDR3 length is 14 residues. CDR3 in DNA: TGTGCCAGCAGGACTCAGGGGGACCCCTACGAGCAGTACTTC. Encoded protein: CASRTQGDPYEQYF.

The chain recombines TRBV3-1 (or the pseudogene TRBV3-2) with TRBJ2-1, with 8 bases aligning to TRBD2. J lost 8 bases, V lost 4 bases, and 13 bases had no gene match. The germline gives CDR1 LGHDT, CDR2 YNNKEL (reference sequence). CDR3 size: 16 residues. The CDR3 protein is CASSPPRGLVDYEQFF. The CDR3 coding sequence is TGTGCCAGCAGCCCTCCCAGGGGACTAGTAGACTATGAGCAGTTCTTC.

The rearrangement uses TRBV20-1 and TRBJ2-5, with D unclear. Trimming stripped 3 bases from V and 6 bases from J, with 14 bases between. Germline V gives CDR1 DFQATT, CDR2 SNEGSKA (reference sequence). The CDR3 length is 13 residues. The CDR3, as DNA: TGCAGTGCTAGTCCGCCAGGATTAAAGACCCAGTACTTC. Translation gives CSASPPGLKTQYF.

The chain couples TRBV5-1 to TRBJ2-3, with 10 nucleotides matching TRBD2. Germline V gene lookup returns CDR1 SGHRS and CDR2 YFSETQ. The CDR3 spans 16 residues. The trim removed 2 bases at V and 3 bases at J, leaving 6 bases unmatched. The CDR3, as DNA: TGCGCCAGCAGCTTTCTAGCGGGAGTGGGTACAGATACGCAGTATTTT. Protein sequence: CASSFLAGVGTDTQYF. The full variable domain, in which reference TRBV5-1 and TRBJ2-3 provide the parts outside the CDR3, is KAGVTQTPRYLIKTRGQQVTLSCSPISGHRSVSWYQQTPGQGLQFLFEYFSETQRNKGNFPGRFSGRQFSNSRSEMNVSTLELGDSALYLCASSFLAGVGTDTQYFGPGTRLTVL.

By sample fraction, this clone is medium-sized. This sequence joins TRBV27 and TRBJ2-5; a possible D gene is TRBD1 (6 bases). CDR3 length: 15 amino acids. The germline V and J ends were trimmed by 5 bases and 2 bases, with 15 bases remaining between them. Per the germline V gene, CDR1 is MNHEY and CDR2 is SMNVEV (reference sequence). CDR3 in amino acids: CASSLVQGPQETQYF. The DNA of the CDR3 is TGTGCCAGCAGTCTTGTACAGGGACCACAAGAGACCCAGTACTTC.

This chain connects TRBV7-9 to TRBJ2-3; possibly TRBD1 for D (5 bases). V gave up 5 bases and J gave up 4 bases, with 25 bases separating them. CDR1 is SEHNR, CDR2 FQNEAQ, per germline (reference sequence). The CDR3 loop spans 18 amino acids. The CDR3 loop reads CASSRYGVYSRGADTQYF. In nucleotides, the CDR3 is TGTGCCAGCAGCCGCTACGGAGTATATTCAAGGGGCGCAGATACGCAGTATTTT.

This sequence joins TRBV10-2 and TRBJ2-2; 7 bases fit TRBD1. Germline V gene sequence: CDR1 WSHSY, CDR2 SAAADI. J lost 1 base, V lost 7 bases, and 15 bases had no gene match. CDR3 size: 18 residues. The CDR3: CASTRLQGPARNTGELFF. The CDR3 DNA reads TGCGCCAGCACAAGGCTACAGGGGCCGGCGAGGAACACCGGGGAGCTGTTTTTT.

This chain connects TRBV5-1 to TRBJ2-3, with TRBD2 matching over 10 bases. The CDR3 totals 16 residues. Germline CDR1 and CDR2: SGHRS and YFSETQ. Losses at the gene ends were 4 bases for V and 4 bases for J; bases not matched to a gene: 9. The CDR3 sequence is CASSPGASGSSDTQYF. CDR3 nucleotides: TGCGCCAGCAGCCCTGGAGCTAGCGGGAGCTCAGATACGCAGTATTTT.

The V call is TRBV6-4, the J call TRBJ2-7; 7 bases are a match to TRBD2. The V gene's germline CDR1 is MRHNA and CDR2 SNTAGT. The CDR3 contains 15 residues. V gave up 0 bases and J gave up 6 bases; unmatched junction bases: 8. In DNA form, the CDR3 reads TGTGCCAGCAGTGACTCACCGACTAGCTCATGCGAGCAGTACTTC. This sequence encodes CASSDSPTSSCEQYF.

This clone was recorded once. The chain employs TRBV18 and TRBJ2-7, with D possibly matching TRBD2 (5 bases). The V gene lost 0 bases and the J gene lost 4 bases, with 10 bases spanning the gap. Germline V gene sequence: CDR1 KGHSH, CDR2 LQKENI. This CDR3 has 14 amino acids. CDR3 loop: CASSPPSSKYEQYF. DNA of the CDR3: TGTGCCAGCTCACCACCGTCTAGCAAGTACGAGCAGTACTTC.

The chain combines TRBV7-9 with TRBJ1-5, with TRBD1 matching over 9 bases. V lost 4 bases to trimming and J lost 7 bases; unmatched junction nucleotides: 5. The CDR3 has 14 residues. Germline V gene sequence: CDR1 SEHNR, CDR2 FQNEAQ (reference sequence). CDR3 bases: TGTGCCAGCAGCTGGGACAGGGATGGGCAGCCCCAGCATTTT. It translates to CASSWDRDGQPQHF.

The CDR3 nucleotides are TGTGCCAGCAGTTTATTTCGACTAGCGGGGGTTAAGCAGTATTTT. Protein: CASSLFRLAGVKQYF. The rearrangement uses TRBV28 and TRBJ2-3; TRBD2 agrees at 12 bases. The CDR3 consists of 15 residues. The V gene end was trimmed by 1 base and the J gene end by 11 bases; junction bases not matched to a gene: 7. Germline V gene data show CDR1 as MDHEN and CDR2 as SYDVKM.

The CDR3 DNA reads as TGTGCCACCGTAAAACCGGGACAGGACTATGGCTACACCTTC. Translated: CATVKPGQDYGYTF. The gene calls are TRBV28 and TRBJ1-2; 8 bases line up with TRBD1. The CDR3 spans 14 residues. Germline lookup yields CDR1 MDHEN and CDR2 SYDVKM. V shed 10 bases, J shed 3 bases, and the junction held 10 bases outside the gene matches.

The gene calls are TRBV27 and TRBJ2-1, with 8 bases aligning to TRBD2. The CDR3 spans 14 residues. The germline gives CDR1 MNHEY, CDR2 SMNVEV (reference sequence). Germline trimming cut 6 bases from V and 4 bases from J; bases unmatched to any gene: 5. The CDR3 nucleotides read TGTGCCAGCAGGGAAGCGGGAGCTTACAATGAGCAGTTCTTC. It specifies CASREAGAYNEQFF.

The rearrangement joins TRBV9 to TRBJ2-7, with TRBD1 identical over 7 bases. Germline V gene sequence: CDR1 SGDLS, CDR2 YYNGEE. The CDR3 covers 13 residues. V trimming: 3 bases; J trimming: 7 bases; junction bases outside the gene matches: 7. The CDR3 protein is CASSALGTVEQYF. CDR3 nucleotides: TGTGCCAGCAGCGCCTTAGGGACAGTTGAGCAGTACTTC.

The rearrangement uses TRBV11-2 and TRBJ2-5; a possible D gene is TRBD2 (5 bases). V gave up 2 bases and J gave up 1 base, with 14 bases separating them. This CDR3 is built from 16 residues. The germline V gene has CDR1 SGHAT and CDR2 FQNNGV. CDR3 sequence (DNA): TGTGCCAGCAGCTTAAGCTCCGCACGGGGCCAAGAGACCCAGTACTTC. Translated, it gives CASSLSSARGQETQYF.

In this sample, this clone turned up once. The chain links TRBV9 to TRBJ2-5, with TRBD1 as a possible D gene (5 bases). The germline V and J ends were trimmed by 3 bases and 4 bases, with 7 bases remaining between them. This CDR3 comprises 12 residues. Germline values: CDR1 SGDLS, CDR2 YYNGEE. The DNA of the CDR3 is TGTGCCAGCAGCGCCCAGGGAGAGACCCAGTACTTC. Residues: CASSAQGETQYF. The whole variable domain, remainder taken from reference TRBV9 and TRBJ2-5, is DSGVTQTPKHLITATGQRVTLRCSPRSGDLSVYWYQQSLDQGLQFLIQYYNGEERAKGNILERFSAQQFPDLHSELNLSSLELGDSALYFCASSAQGETQYFGPGTRLLVL.

The chain couples TRBV19 to TRBJ2-5; 11 bases are shared with TRBD2. Germline V gene data show CDR1 as LNHDA and CDR2 as SQIVND (reference sequence). Unmatched junction bases numbered 11, after V lost 0 bases and J lost 8 bases. The CDR3 loop spans 17 amino acids. The CDR3 loop reads CASSIDGTSGGTGTQYF. DNA for the CDR3: TGTGCCAGTAGTATAGATGGGACTAGCGGAGGGACGGGAACCCAGTACTTC.

V is TRBV9 and J is TRBJ2-7; 10 bases line up with TRBD1. CDR3 length equals 15 residues. Unmatched junction bases numbered 4, after V lost 0 bases and J lost 4 bases. Germline V gene lookup returns CDR1 SGDLS and CDR2 YYNGEE. The chain's CDR3 is CASSVEGTGDYEQYF. The CDR3 DNA follows: TGTGCCAGCAGCGTAGAGGGGACAGGGGATTACGAGCAGTACTTC.